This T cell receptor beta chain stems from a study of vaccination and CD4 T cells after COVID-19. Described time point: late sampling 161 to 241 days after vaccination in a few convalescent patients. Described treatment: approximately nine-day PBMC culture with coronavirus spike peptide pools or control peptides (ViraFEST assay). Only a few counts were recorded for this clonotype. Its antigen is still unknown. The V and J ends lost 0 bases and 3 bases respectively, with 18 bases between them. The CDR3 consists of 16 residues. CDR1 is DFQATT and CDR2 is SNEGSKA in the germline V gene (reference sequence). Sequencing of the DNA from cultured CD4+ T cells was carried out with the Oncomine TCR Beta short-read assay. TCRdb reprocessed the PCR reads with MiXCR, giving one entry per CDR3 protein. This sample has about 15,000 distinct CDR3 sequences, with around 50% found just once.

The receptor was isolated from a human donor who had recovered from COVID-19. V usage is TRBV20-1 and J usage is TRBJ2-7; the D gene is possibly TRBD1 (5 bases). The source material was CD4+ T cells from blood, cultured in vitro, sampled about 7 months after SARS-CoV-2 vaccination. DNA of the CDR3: TGCAGTGCTAGAGAAGATAAGGGGCGGTCGGGCTACGAGCAGTACTTC. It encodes CSAREDKGRSGYEQYF.